This entry is about one T cell receptor beta chain. Per the original methods: From reference gene primer amplification, estimates of nucleated cell counts were derived. TCRdb's table, derived via immunoSEQ multiplex PCR, lists solely in-frame clones and lacks some. V and J calls and clone size come straight from that table; D and trimming were deduced from the DNA. The repertoire holds about 160,000 clones, with just under 80% as singletons. The CDR3 runs 16 residues. From germline, CDR1 is SGHRS and CDR2 YFSETQ. Trimming shortened V by 2 bases and J by 5 bases, and 19 bases separated the two germline ends. The sample comes from a study of blood T cell repertoires in COVID-19. At the level of the study: Sites across the United States, Italy and Spain contributed samples from acute and convalescent COVID-19. PBMCs, B-cell-depleted T cells, or T cells were the source of the cDNA or gDNA that made up the material.

The chain employs TRBV5-1 and TRBJ2-5; D ambiguous. Specimen: peripheral blood. This receptor was identified in a woman aged 80 or older with acute or convalescent COVID-19. DNA for the CDR3: TGCGCCAGCAGCTTTACCGGGTCCCTCAGTGGGGAGACCCAGTACTTC. Its protein is CASSFTGSLSGETQYF. Supplemented by reference TRBV5-1 and TRBJ2-5, the full variable domain reads KAGVTQTPRYLIKTRGQQVTLSCSPISGHRSVSWYQQTPGQGLQFLFEYFSETQRNKGNFPGRFSGRQFSNSRSEMNVSTLELGDSALYLCASSFTGSLSGETQYFGPGTRLLVL.